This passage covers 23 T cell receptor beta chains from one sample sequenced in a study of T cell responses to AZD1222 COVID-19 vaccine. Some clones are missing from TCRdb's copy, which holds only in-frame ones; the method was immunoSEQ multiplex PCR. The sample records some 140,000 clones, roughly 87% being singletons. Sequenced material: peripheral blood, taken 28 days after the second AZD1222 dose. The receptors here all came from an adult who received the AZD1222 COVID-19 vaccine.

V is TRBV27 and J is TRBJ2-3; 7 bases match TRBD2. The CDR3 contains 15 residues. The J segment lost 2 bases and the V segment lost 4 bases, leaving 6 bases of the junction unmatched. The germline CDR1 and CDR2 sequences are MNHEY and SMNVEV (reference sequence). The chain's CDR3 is CASSWASGITDTQYF. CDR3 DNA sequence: TGTGCCAGCAGTTGGGCTAGCGGCATCACAGATACGCAGTATTTT.

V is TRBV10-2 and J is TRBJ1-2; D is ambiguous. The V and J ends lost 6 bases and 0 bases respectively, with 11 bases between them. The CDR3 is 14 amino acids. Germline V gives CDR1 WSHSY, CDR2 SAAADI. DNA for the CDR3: TGCGCCAGCAGGCCCGACCTGACTAACTATGGCTACACCTTC. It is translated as CASRPDLTNYGYTF.

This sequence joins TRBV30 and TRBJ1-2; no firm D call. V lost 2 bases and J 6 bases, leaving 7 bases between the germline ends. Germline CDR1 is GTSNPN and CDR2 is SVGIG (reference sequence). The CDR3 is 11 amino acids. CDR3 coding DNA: TGTGCCTGGAGTCCCCGCCATGGCTACACCTTC. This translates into CAWSPRHGYTF.

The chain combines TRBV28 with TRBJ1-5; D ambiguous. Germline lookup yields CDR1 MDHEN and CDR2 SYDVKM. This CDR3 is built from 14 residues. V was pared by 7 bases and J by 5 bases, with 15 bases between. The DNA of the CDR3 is TGTGCCAGCACCACTTGGGCGGGGTATCAGCCCCAGCATTTT. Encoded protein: CASTTWAGYQPQHF. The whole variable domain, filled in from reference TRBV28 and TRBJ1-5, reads DVKVTQSSRYLVKRTGEKVFLECVQDMDHENMFWYRQDPGLGLRLIYFSYDVKMKEKGDIPEGYSVSREKKERFSLILESASTNQTSMYLCASTTWAGYQPQHFGDGTRLSIL.

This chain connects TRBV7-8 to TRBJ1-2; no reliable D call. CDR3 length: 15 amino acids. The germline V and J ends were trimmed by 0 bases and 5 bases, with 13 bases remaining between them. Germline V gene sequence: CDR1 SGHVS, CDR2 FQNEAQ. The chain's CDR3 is CASSLAQAFGYGYTF. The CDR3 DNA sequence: TGTGCCAGCAGCTTAGCGCAGGCATTTGGATATGGCTACACCTTC.

This CDR3 reads CASSPPRYEQYF. The CDR3 DNA reads as TGTGCCAGCAGCCCCCCCAGATACGAGCAGTACTTC. The rearrangement links TRBV7-9 to TRBJ2-7; no reliable D call. Germline lookup yields CDR1 SEHNR and CDR2 FQNEAQ (reference sequence). The CDR3 sequence is 12 residues long. With 5 bases removed from V and 4 bases from J, the gap between germline ends came to 9 bases.

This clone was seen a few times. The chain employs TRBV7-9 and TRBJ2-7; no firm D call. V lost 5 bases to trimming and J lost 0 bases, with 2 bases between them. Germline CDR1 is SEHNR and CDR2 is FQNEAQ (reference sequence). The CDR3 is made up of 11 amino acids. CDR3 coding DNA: TGTGCCAGCAGCACCTCCTACGAGCAGTACTTC. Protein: CASSTSYEQYF.

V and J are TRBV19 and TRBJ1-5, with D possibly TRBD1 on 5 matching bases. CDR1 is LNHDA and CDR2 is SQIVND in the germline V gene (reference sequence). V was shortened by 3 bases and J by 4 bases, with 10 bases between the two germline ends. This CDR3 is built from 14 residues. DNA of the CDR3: TGTGCCAGTAGTATCGACAGTCGAAATCAGCCCCAGCATTTT. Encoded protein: CASSIDSRNQPQHF.

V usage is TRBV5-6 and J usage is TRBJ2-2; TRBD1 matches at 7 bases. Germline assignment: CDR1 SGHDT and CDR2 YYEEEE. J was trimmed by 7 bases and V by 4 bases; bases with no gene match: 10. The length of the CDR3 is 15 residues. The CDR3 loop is CASSRRQGRDGELFF. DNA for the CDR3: TGTGCCAGCAGCCGTCGACAGGGACGGGACGGGGAGCTGTTTTTT.

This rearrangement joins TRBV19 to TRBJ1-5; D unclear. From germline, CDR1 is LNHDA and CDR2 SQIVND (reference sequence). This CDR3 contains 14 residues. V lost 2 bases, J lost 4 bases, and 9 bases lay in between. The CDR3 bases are TGTGCCAGTAGTATAACGGGGTGGAATCAGCCCCAGCATTTT. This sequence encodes CASSITGWNQPQHF.

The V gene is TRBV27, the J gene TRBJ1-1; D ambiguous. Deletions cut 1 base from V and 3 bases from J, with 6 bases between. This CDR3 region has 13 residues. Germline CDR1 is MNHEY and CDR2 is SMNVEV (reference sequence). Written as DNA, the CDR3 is TGTGCCAGCAGTTTATACATGCACACTGAAGCTTTCTTT. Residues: CASSLYMHTEAFF.

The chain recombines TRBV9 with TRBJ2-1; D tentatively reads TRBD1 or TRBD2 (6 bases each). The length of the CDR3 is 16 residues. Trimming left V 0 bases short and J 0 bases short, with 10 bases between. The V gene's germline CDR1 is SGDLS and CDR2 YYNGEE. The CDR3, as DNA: TGTGCCAGCAGCGTAGGAGGGGGGAGCTCCTACAATGAGCAGTTCTTC. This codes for CASSVGGGSSYNEQFF. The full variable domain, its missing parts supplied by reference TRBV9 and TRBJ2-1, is DSGVTQTPKHLITATGQRVTLRCSPRSGDLSVYWYQQSLDQGLQFLIQYYNGEERAKGNILERFSAQQFPDLHSELNLSSLELGDSALYFCASSVGGGSSYNEQFFGPGTRLTVL.

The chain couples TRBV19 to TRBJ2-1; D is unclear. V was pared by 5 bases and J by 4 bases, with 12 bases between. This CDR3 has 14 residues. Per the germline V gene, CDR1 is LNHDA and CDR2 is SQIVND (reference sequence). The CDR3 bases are TGTGCCAGTAGTTCCCGGAAGGGATACAATGAGCAGTTCTTC. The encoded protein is CASSSRKGYNEQFF. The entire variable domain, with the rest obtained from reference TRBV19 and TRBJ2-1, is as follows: DGGITQSPKYLFRKEGQNVTLSCEQNLNHDAMYWYRQDPGQGLRLIYYSQIVNDFQKGDIAEGYSVSREKKESFPLTVTSAQKNPTAFYLCASSSRKGYNEQFFGPGTRLTVL.

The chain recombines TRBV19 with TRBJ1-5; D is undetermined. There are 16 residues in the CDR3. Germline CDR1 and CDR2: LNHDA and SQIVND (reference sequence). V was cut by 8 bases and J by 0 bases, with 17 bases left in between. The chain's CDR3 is CASDWGTPYSNQPQHF. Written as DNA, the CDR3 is TGTGCCAGTGACTGGGGTACCCCCTATAGCAATCAGCCCCAGCATTTT.

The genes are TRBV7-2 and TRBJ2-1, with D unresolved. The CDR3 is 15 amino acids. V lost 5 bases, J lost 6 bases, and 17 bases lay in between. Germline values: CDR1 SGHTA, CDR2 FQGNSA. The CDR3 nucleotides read TGTGCCAGCAGCGCCCCCCGCGGCCTGGGCAATGAGCAGTTCTTC. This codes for CASSAPRGLGNEQFF.

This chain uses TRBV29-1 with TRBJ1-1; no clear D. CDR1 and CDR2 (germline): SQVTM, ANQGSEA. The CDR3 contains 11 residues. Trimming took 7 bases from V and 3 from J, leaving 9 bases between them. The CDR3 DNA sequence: TGCAGCGCCGGAAGGGACACTGAAGCTTTCTTT. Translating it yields CSAGRDTEAFF.

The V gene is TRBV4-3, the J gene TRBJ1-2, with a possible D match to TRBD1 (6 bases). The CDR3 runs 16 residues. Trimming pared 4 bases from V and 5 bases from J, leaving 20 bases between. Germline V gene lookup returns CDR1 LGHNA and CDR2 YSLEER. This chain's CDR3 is CASSPGRGGTFYGYTF. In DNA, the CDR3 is TGCGCCAGCAGCCCAGGAAGAGGGGGGACATTTTATGGCTACACCTTC.

The CDR3 DNA sequence: TGCGCCAGCAGCTTAGGGGCCGGCGGCTCTGGAAACACCATATATTTT. This codes for CASSLGAGGSGNTIYF. The chain recombines TRBV5-1 with TRBJ1-3; a weak D match, TRBD1 (5 bases). The CDR3 is made up of 16 amino acids. Trimming pared 2 bases from V and 0 bases from J, leaving 12 bases between. Germline assignment: CDR1 SGHRS and CDR2 YFSETQ.

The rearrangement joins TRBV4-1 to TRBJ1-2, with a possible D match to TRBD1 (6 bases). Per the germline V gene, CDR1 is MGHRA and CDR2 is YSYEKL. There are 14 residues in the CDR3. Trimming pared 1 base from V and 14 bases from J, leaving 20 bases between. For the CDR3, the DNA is TGCGCCAGCAGCCAAGGAGGTACAGGGATAGCGGGGACCTTC. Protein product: CASSQGGTGIAGTF.

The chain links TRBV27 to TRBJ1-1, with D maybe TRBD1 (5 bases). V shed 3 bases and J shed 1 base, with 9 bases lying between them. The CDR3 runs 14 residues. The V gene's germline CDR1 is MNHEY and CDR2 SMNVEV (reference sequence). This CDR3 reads CASSLRDSNTEAFF. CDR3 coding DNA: TGTGCCAGCAGTTTGCGGGACTCGAACACTGAAGCTTTCTTT.

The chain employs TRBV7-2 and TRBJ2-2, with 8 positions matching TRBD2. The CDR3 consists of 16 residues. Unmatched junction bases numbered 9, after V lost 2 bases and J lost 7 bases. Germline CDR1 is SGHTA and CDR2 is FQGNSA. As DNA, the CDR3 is TGTGCCAGCAGCTTATCCAGCGGGGGTATCAACGGGGAGCTGTTTTTT. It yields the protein CASSLSSGGINGELFF.

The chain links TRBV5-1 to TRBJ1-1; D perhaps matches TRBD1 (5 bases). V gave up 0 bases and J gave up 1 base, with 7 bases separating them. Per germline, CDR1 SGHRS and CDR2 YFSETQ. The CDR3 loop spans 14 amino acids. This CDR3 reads CASSLGGENTEAFF. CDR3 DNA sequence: TGCGCCAGCAGCTTGGGAGGGGAGAACACTGAAGCTTTCTTT.

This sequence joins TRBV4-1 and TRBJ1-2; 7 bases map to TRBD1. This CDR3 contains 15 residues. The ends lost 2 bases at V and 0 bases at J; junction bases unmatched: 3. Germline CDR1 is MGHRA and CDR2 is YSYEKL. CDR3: CASSQPGGPNYGYTF. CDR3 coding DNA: TGCGCCAGCAGCCAACCAGGGGGTCCTAACTATGGCTACACCTTC.